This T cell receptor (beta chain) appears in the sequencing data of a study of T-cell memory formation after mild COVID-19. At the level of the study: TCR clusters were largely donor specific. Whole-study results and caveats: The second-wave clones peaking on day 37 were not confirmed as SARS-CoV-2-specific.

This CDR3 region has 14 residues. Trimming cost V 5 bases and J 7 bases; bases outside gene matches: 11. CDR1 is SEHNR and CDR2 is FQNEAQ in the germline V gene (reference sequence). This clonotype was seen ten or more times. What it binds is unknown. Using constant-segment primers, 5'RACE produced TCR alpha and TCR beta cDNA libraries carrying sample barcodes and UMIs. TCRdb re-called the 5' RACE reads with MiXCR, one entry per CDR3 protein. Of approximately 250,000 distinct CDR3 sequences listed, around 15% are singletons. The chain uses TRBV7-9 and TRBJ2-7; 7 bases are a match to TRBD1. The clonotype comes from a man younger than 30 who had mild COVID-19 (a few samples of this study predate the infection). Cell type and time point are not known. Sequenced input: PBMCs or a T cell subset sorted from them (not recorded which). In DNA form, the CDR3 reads TGTGCCAGCAGCCCCAGGGGGACGGTCGGGGAGCAGTACTTC. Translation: CASSPRGTVGEQYF.